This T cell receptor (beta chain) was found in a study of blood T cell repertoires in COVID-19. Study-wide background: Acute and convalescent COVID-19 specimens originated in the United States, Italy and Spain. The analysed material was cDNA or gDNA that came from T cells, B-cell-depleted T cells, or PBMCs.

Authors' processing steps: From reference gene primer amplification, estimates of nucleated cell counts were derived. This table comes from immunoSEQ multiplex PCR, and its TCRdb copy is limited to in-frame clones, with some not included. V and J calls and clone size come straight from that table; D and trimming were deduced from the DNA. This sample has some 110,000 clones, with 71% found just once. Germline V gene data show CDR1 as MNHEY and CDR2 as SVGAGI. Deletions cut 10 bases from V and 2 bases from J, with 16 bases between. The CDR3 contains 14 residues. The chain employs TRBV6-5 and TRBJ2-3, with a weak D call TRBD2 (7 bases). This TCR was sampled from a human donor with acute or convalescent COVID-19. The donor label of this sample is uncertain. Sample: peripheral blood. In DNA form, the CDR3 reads TGTGCCACCCCCCCGGGGGGACACACAGATACGCAGTATTTT. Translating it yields CATPPGGHTDTQYF.